This entry lists 30 T cell receptor beta chains sequenced from one sample in a study of beta chain features in type 1 diabetes. As every portion of the isolated RNA was reverse transcribed, the sequencing read expressed TCRB transcripts. Clones were read by immunoSEQ multiplex PCR, and TCRdb kept only the in-frame ones, dropping some. The table includes fewer than 250,000 clones, 11% to 15% detected once. Sample: naive CD4+ T cells from blood. The receptors here all came from a woman in her 40s in good health.

The rearrangement joins TRBV18 to TRBJ2-5; the D is unclear. The J call may be faulty, since TRBJ2-7 better matches the DNA end. Germline CDR1 and CDR2: KGHSH and LQKENI. The CDR3 length is 14 residues. The CDR3 DNA sequence: TGTGCCAGCTCACCCGGAGTGGGTTCCCACGAGCAGTACTTC. Residues: CASSPGVGSHEQYF.

The chain is built from TRBV7-9 and TRBJ2-1, with 7 positions matching TRBD1. The CDR3 totals 16 residues. The V gene end was trimmed by 1 base and the J gene end by 5 bases; junction bases not matched to a gene: 8. The V gene's germline CDR1 is SEHNR and CDR2 FQNEAQ (reference sequence). CDR3 sequence (DNA): TGTGCCAGCAGCTTAGGATACAGGGGTAATAACAATGAGCAGTTCTTC. It translates to CASSLGYRGNNNEQFF.

The chain uses TRBV28 and TRBJ1-5, with a weak D call TRBD1 (5 bases). Trimming shortened V by 7 bases and J by 6 bases, and 13 bases separated the two germline ends. From germline, CDR1 is MDHEN and CDR2 SYDVKM. This CDR3 comprises 13 residues. The DNA of the CDR3 is TGTGCCAGCAATCGTTGGGGGGGTCAGCCCCAGCATTTT. Its protein product is CASNRWGGQPQHF.

The chain combines TRBV5-1 with TRBJ2-5; TRBD1 agrees at 11 bases. The V gene's germline CDR1 is SGHRS and CDR2 YFSETQ. V lost 3 bases, J lost 5 bases, and 3 bases stayed unmatched. CDR3 length: 14 amino acids. CDR3 protein: CASSWGQGVETQYF. The CDR3 region has the DNA TGCGCCAGCAGCTGGGGACAGGGGGTCGAGACCCAGTACTTC. Full variable domain (rest looked up from reference TRBV5-1 and TRBJ2-5): KAGVTQTPRYLIKTRGQQVTLSCSPISGHRSVSWYQQTPGQGLQFLFEYFSETQRNKGNFPGRFSGRQFSNSRSEMNVSTLELGDSALYLCASSWGQGVETQYFGPGTRLLVL.

This clone has just a few counts. The genes are TRBV5-1 and TRBJ1-1, with 7 bases that match TRBD1. Germline V lookup: CDR1 SGHRS, CDR2 YFSETQ. This CDR3 spans 16 amino acids. Trimming cost V 1 base and J 3 bases; bases outside gene matches: 9. The CDR3 DNA is TGCGCCAGCAGCTTGTACTCCGGGACAGCACACACTGAAGCTTTCTTT. Its protein is CASSLYSGTAHTEAFF.

Only a few counts were recorded for this clone. CDR3 DNA: TGTGCCTCAGAGGACACATTATTCCAAGAGACCCAGTACTTC. As protein: CASEDTLFQETQYF. The chain uses TRBV19 and TRBJ2-5; TRBD1 is a possible D gene (5 bases). This CDR3 is 14 amino acids long. Looked up from germline, CDR1 is LNHDA and CDR2 is SQIVND (reference sequence). V was shortened by 11 bases and J by 1 base, with 17 bases between the two germline ends.

This clone was counted between two and nine times. J is TRBJ1-5 and V is TRBV5-6; no reliable D call. The CDR3 runs 14 residues. V dropped 5 bases and J dropped 2 bases, with 11 bases sitting between them. CDR1 and CDR2 (germline): SGHDT, YYEEEE. DNA for the CDR3: TGTGCCAGCAGTACCTCGCGGGGCAATCAGCCCCAGCATTTT. It specifies CASSTSRGNQPQHF.

This clone was seen repeatedly, ten times or more. The CDR3 spells CASSLVREYNEQFF. Written as DNA, the CDR3 is TGTGCCAGCAGCCTCGTAAGGGAGTACAATGAGCAGTTCTTC. The V and J genes are TRBV14 and TRBJ2-1, with TRBD2 as a possible D gene (5 bases). There are 14 residues in the CDR3. The ends were cut back, 4 bases at V and 4 bases at J, with 11 bases in the middle. Germline CDR1 is SGHDN and CDR2 is FVKESK.

This clone was seen a few times. The chain employs TRBV5-1 and TRBJ1-4; the match to TRBD1 covers 7 bases. Trimming took 4 bases from V and 8 from J; bases not matched to a gene: 8. Germline CDR1 is SGHRS and CDR2 is YFSETQ. The CDR3 spans 14 residues. The CDR3 region has the DNA TGCGCCAGCAGCCAGGACAGGCCCACGGAAAAACTGTTTTTT. The encoded protein is CASSQDRPTEKLFF.

The chain has TRBV2 and TRBJ2-2, with D possibly being TRBD1 (5 bases). This CDR3 comprises 11 residues. CDR1 and CDR2 from the germline V gene are SNHLY and FYNNEI. V was pared by 7 bases and J by 6 bases, with 6 bases between. CDR3 amino acids: CASTGPGELFF. Written as DNA, the CDR3 is TGTGCCAGCACAGGGCCCGGGGAGCTGTTTTTT.

The chain is built from TRBV18 and TRBJ1-4; 9 bases map to TRBD1. CDR3 size: 14 residues. The V segment lost 3 bases and the J segment 8 bases; nucleotides outside the gene matches: 4. Germline lookup yields CDR1 KGHSH and CDR2 LQKENI. The CDR3 bases are TGTGCCAGCTCACCGATGGGACAGGGAGAAAAACTGTTTTTT. This sequence encodes CASSPMGQGEKLFF.

This clone was observed a few times. This rearrangement joins TRBV19 to TRBJ2-7, with 8 bases that match TRBD2. The CDR3 sequence is 16 residues long. The V gene's germline CDR1 is LNHDA and CDR2 SQIVND (reference sequence). V trimming: 1 base; J trimming: 2 bases; junction bases outside the gene matches: 7. This chain's CDR3 is CASSIGGTSDTYEQYF. The CDR3 DNA is TGTGCCAGTAGTATAGGAGGGACTAGTGACACCTACGAGCAGTACTTC.

The chain carries TRBV7-2 and TRBJ2-4; D is possibly TRBD2 (7 bases). The V gene's germline CDR1 is SGHTA and CDR2 FQGNSA. The ends were cut back, 6 bases at V and 0 bases at J, with 21 bases in the middle. There are 18 residues in the CDR3. The CDR3 bases are TGTGCCAGCAGAAATAGAGGGGGGGGAAAACTAGCCAAAAACATTCAGTACTTC. This gives the protein CASRNRGGGKLAKNIQYF.

V is TRBV27 and J is TRBJ2-5; TRBD2 is a possible D gene (6 bases). Deletions cut 4 bases from V and 5 bases from J, with 17 bases between. Per germline, CDR1 MNHEY and CDR2 SMNVEV (reference sequence). This CDR3 region has 15 residues. The DNA of the CDR3 is TGTGCCAGCAGTTATTCCGGGGGTGTTTGGGAGACCCAGTACTTC. Translation: CASSYSGGVWETQYF.

This clone was seen only a few times. Here the CDR3 DNA reads TGTGCCAGCAGCTCGGAGGTGACTGGAAACACCATATATTTT. Encoded protein: CASSSEVTGNTIYF. This chain joins TRBV9 and TRBJ1-3, with D unresolved. The germline V gene encodes CDR1 SGDLS and CDR2 YYNGEE. The CDR3 contains 14 residues. V lost 4 bases and J lost 2, with 10 bases in between.

This clone was found many times. The chain links TRBV23-1 to TRBJ2-5; D is unclear. TRBV23-1 falls under the ORF class, with uncertain function. This CDR3 spans 13 amino acids. The V gene lost 6 bases and the J gene lost 4 bases, with 12 bases spanning the gap. Here the CDR3 DNA reads TGCGCCAGCAGCCCCCTCACTTCAGAGACCCAGTACTTC. This codes for CASSPLTSETQYF.

J is TRBJ2-3 and V is TRBV5-4; perhaps TRBD2 as D (6 bases). From germline, CDR1 is SGHNT and CDR2 YYREEE (reference sequence). Trimming cost V 3 bases and J 1 base, with 12 bases left between them. The CDR3 has 15 amino acids. The CDR3 coding sequence is TGTGCCAGCAGCTCATCGGGGGAGCGCACAGATACGCAGTATTTT. Its translation: CASSSSGERTDTQYF.

This rearrangement joins TRBV5-1 to TRBJ2-3; TRBD1 matches at 7 bases. Germline V gene data show CDR1 as SGHRS and CDR2 as YFSETQ. V dropped 9 bases and J dropped 2; count of bases not matched to a gene: 9. The CDR3 totals 14 residues. The CDR3, as DNA: TGCGCCACCATGAGGGACAGTCCCACAGATACGCAGTATTTT. Translated: CATMRDSPTDTQYF.

A few counts support this clone. The V call is TRBV7-2, the J call TRBJ1-5; D uncertain. The germline V and J ends were trimmed by 5 bases and 5 bases, with 13 bases remaining between them. CDR3 length: 14 amino acids. Germline-derived CDR1 and CDR2 are SGHTA and FQGNSA. The CDR3 DNA reads as TGTGCCAGCAGCCTGACTCAGTTGGATCAGCCCCAGCATTTT. This translates into CASSLTQLDQPQHF.

In this sample, this clone turned up a few times. The rearrangement uses TRBV25-1 and TRBJ2-7, with 8 nucleotides matching TRBD1. CDR3 length: 15 amino acids. With V trimmed by 1 base and J by 5 bases, 7 bases remained unmatched. Per germline, CDR1 MGHDK and CDR2 SYGVNS. The CDR3 loop is CASSEFRGRIDEQYF. The CDR3 DNA follows: TGTGCCAGCAGTGAATTCAGGGGGCGCATCGACGAGCAGTACTTC.

In DNA form, the CDR3 reads TGTGCCAGCAGCTTTTGGGGCCGCCACAATGAGCAGTTCTTC. Protein: CASSFWGRHNEQFF. V usage is TRBV5-4 and J usage is TRBJ2-1; tentatively, D is TRBD1 (5 bases). Germline assignment: CDR1 SGHNT and CDR2 YYREEE (reference sequence). Trimming removed 2 bases from V and 5 bases from J, with 11 bases in between. The CDR3 is 14 amino acids.

Points on this clone: A read error may produce the germline difference seen at one junction end. The same CDR3 arises from other DNA sequences in this sample as well. V gene TRBV9 combines with J gene TRBJ2-3, with D maybe TRBD2 (5 bases). The CDR3 runs 16 residues. In germline, CDR1 is SGDLS, CDR2 YYNGEE. The CDR3 DNA follows: TGTGCCAGCAGCGTAGACCCTAGCCGCGGCACAGATACACAGTATTTT. This codes for CASSVDPSRGTDTQYF.

A few counts support this clone. The chain carries TRBV4-2 and TRBJ2-3, with 7 bases that match TRBD2. Trimming cost V 2 bases and J 0 bases; bases outside gene matches: 11. Germline values: CDR1 LGHNA, CDR2 YNFKEQ. The CDR3 contains 18 residues. The CDR3 sequence: CASSQNLRASGSTDTQYF. Here the CDR3 DNA reads TGTGCCAGCAGCCAAAACCTTCGGGCTAGCGGAAGCACAGATACGCAGTATTTT.

The chain combines TRBV7-2 with TRBJ1-1; tentatively, D is TRBD1 (6 bases). Trimming removed 4 bases from V and 5 bases from J, with 20 bases in between. CDR3 size: 16 residues. Germline V CDR1 and CDR2: SGHTA, FQGNSA. As DNA, the CDR3 is TGTGCCAGCAGCTCCCGGGACACCCAAGAGGGTACTGAAGCTTTCTTT. This sequence encodes CASSSRDTQEGTEAFF.

The sample holds a few counts of this clone. This chain connects TRBV19 to TRBJ1-2, with D perhaps TRBD1 (6 bases). The germline V gene encodes CDR1 LNHDA and CDR2 SQIVND (reference sequence). Trimming took off 10 bases at V and 2 bases at J, with 17 bases between the two ends. The CDR3 consists of 14 residues. The CDR3 here is CATRDLGANYGYTF. The CDR3 DNA is TGTGCCACCCGCGACCTGGGGGCAAACTATGGCTACACCTTC.

The rearrangement joins TRBV9 to TRBJ2-3, with TRBD2 identical over 9 bases. Trimming at V came to 0 bases and at J to 6 bases, leaving 14 bases not matched to a gene. The CDR3 has 18 residues. Per germline, CDR1 SGDLS and CDR2 YYNGEE. The CDR3 DNA is TGTGCCAGCAGCGTAGAACCTAGCGGGGTCGTCGGCGGGGATACGCAGTATTTT. As protein: CASSVEPSGVVGGDTQYF.

This clone has a handful of counts. The rearrangement links TRBV19 to TRBJ2-1; possibly TRBD2 for D (7 bases). V was pared by 6 bases and J by 5 bases, with 20 bases between. CDR1 and CDR2 from the germline V gene are LNHDA and SQIVND (reference sequence). This CDR3 is built from 16 residues. CDR3 in amino acids: CASRPAEAGADNEQFF. DNA for the CDR3: TGTGCCAGTAGGCCCGCCGAGGCGGGGGCGGACAATGAGCAGTTCTTC. Full variable domain (outside the CDR3, taken from reference TRBV19 and TRBJ2-1): DGGITQSPKYLFRKEGQNVTLSCEQNLNHDAMYWYRQDPGQGLRLIYYSQIVNDFQKGDIAEGYSVSREKKESFPLTVTSAQKNPTAFYLCASRPAEAGADNEQFFGPGTRLTVL.

A few counts support this clone. This chain links TRBV4-3 with TRBJ2-7; 7 nucleotides line up with TRBD1. CDR3 length equals 15 residues. V shed 0 bases, J shed 1 base, and the junction held 3 bases outside the gene matches. The germline V gene encodes CDR1 LGHNA and CDR2 YSLEER. The CDR3, as DNA: TGCGCCAGCAGCCAAGATCGGGGACAGTCCTACGAGCAGTACTTC. This sequence encodes CASSQDRGQSYEQYF.

This clone occurred a few times. V gene TRBV25-1 combines with J gene TRBJ2-1; TRBD2 might be the D (6 bases). Germline V gene lookup returns CDR1 MGHDK and CDR2 SYGVNS. The length of the CDR3 is 11 residues. Trimming stripped 10 bases from V and 15 bases from J, with 19 bases between. CDR3 nucleotide sequence: TGTGCCACCTCGGAGGGCTTTAACTTGTTCTTC. This sequence encodes CATSEGFNLFF.

The rearrangement joins TRBV7-6 to TRBJ2-7; 8 bases line up with TRBD1. The V segment lost 1 base and the J segment 4 bases; nucleotides outside the gene matches: 9. This CDR3 is built from 16 residues. Germline V CDR1 and CDR2: SGHVS, FNYEAQ. The CDR3 is CASSLGQQGVGYEQYF. The CDR3 DNA reads TGTGCCAGCAGCTTAGGCCAACAGGGGGTTGGGTACGAGCAGTACTTC.